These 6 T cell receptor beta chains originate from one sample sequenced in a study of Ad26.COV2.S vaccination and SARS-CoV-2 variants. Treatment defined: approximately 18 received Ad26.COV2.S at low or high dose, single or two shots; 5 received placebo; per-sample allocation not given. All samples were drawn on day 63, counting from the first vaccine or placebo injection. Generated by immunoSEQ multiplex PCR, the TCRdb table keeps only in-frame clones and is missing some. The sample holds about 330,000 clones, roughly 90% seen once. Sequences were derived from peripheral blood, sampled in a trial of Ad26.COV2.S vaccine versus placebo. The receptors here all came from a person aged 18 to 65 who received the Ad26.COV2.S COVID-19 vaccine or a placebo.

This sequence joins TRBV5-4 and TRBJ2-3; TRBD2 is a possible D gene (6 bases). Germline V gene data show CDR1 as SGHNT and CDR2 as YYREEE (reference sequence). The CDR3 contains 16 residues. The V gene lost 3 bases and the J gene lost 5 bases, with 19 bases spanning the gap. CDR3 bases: TGTGCCAGCAGCTGGAGAAGAGGAGGGGAGGTAGATACGCAGTATTTT. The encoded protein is CASSWRRGGEVDTQYF.

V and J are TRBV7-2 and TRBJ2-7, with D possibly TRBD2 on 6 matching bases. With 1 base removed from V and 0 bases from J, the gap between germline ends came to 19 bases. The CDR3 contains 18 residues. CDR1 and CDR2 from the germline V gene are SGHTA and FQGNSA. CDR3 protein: CASSLEMPPGLRSYEQYF. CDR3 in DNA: TGTGCCAGCAGCTTAGAGATGCCTCCGGGACTTCGCTCCTACGAGCAGTACTTC. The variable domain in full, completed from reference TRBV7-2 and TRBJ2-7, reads GAGVSQSPSNKVTEKGKDVELRCDPISGHTALYWYRQSLGQGLEFLIYFQGNSAPDKSGLPSDRFSAERTGGSVSTLTIQRTQQEDSAVYLCASSLEMPPGLRSYEQYFGPGTRLTVT.

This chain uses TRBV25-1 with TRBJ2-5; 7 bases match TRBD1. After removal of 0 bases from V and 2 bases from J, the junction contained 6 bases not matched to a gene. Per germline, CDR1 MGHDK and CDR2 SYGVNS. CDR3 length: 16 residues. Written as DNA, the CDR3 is TGTGCCAGCAGTGAATATACAGGGACAGAACAAGAGACCCAGTACTTC. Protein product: CASSEYTGTEQETQYF.

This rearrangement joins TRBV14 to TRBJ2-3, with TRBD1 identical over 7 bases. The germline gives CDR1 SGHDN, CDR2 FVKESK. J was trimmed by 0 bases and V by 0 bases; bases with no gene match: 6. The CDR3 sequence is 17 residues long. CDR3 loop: CASSQDGDSPSTDTQYF. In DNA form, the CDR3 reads TGTGCCAGCAGCCAAGATGGGGACAGCCCCAGCACAGATACGCAGTATTTT.

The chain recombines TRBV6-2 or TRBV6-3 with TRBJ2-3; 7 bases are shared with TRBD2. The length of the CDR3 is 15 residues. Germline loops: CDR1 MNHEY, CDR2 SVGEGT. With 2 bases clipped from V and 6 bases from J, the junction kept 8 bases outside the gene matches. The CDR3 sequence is CASSYPGGGSDTQYF. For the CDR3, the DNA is TGTGCCAGCAGTTACCCGGGAGGTGGGAGTGATACGCAGTATTTT.

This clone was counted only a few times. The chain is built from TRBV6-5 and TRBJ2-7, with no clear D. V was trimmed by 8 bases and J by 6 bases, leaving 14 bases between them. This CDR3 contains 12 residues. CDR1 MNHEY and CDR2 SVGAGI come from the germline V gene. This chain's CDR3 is CASETKPGEQYF. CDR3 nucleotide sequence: TGTGCCAGCGAGACAAAGCCCGGCGAGCAGTACTTC.